These T cell receptor beta chains were read from a single sample in a study of T cells in localized non-small cell lung cancer. TCRdb keeps only in-frame clones here, not all; method: immunoSEQ multiplex PCR. In the table there are tens of thousands of clones, 84% of which are singletons. Sequences were derived from peripheral blood, sampled before any cancer treatment. The receptors derive from a man aged 40 to 69 with stage I lung adenocarcinoma. CDR3s include the opening cysteine and the closing phenylalanine or tryptophan.

J,V,CDR3
TRBJ1-3,TRBV18,CASSPSSGARNTIYF
TRBJ2-5,TRBV30,CAWSPGGGGETQYF
TRBJ1-1,TRBV30,CAWRFAGQSLNTEAFF
TRBJ2-7,TRBV4-3,CASSQDLGYEQYF
TRBJ2-7,TRBV9,CASSGGTSGWGEQYF
TRBJ2-1,TRBV2,CASREAGGLYNEQFF
TRBJ1-3,TRBV27,CASSLRSPGSGNTIYF
TRBJ2-3,TRBV7-9,CASSLEPIGTSGPAQYF
TRBJ1-5,TRBV7-7,CASSSGFGQPQHF
TRBJ2-5,TRBV6-6,CASSQEYETQYF
TRBJ2-7,TRBV6-1,CASSPGYYEQYF
TRBJ2-2,TRBV27,CASSLASGTAGELFF
TRBJ1-1,TRBV9,CASSADSSYMNTEAFF
TRBJ1-4,TRBV5-1,CASSRNRDRGGKLFF
TRBJ2-1,TRBV5-1,CASSRDSTPSQFF
TRBJ2-5,TRBV5-1,CASSLASGGANQETQYF
TRBJ2-1,TRBV18,CASSPRTSGRSNEQFF
TRBJ1-5,TRBV6-6,CASSYEPDISNQPQHF
TRBJ2-5,TRBV5-4,CASTTSGGLQETQYF
TRBJ2-3,TRBV7-2,CASSLEGLAGRDTQYF
TRBJ2-7,TRBV28,CASSLPGTVSYEQYF
TRBJ2-7,TRBV28,CASIDQVGRGNYEQYF
TRBJ2-5,TRBV5-4,CASASMTGAETQYF
TRBJ2-5,TRBV9,CASSVSGRAMETQYF
TRBJ2-1,TRBV19,CASFDRAANEQFF
TRBJ2-1,TRBV9,CASSVETSASYNEQFF
TRBJ1-3,TRBV6-5,CASSYVQGFGNTIYF
TRBJ2-2,TRBV5-1,CASSSGQGGGNTGELFF
TRBJ1-1,TRBV19,CASSIDSEGTEAFF
TRBJ2-7,TRBV18,CASSPSWLSSYEQYF
TRBJ2-7,TRBV5-5,CASSLAGFSYEQYF
TRBJ2-3,TRBV19,CASTSTSGTEYTQYF
TRBJ1-5,TRBV2,CASSRQYSSNQPQHF
TRBJ1-2,TRBV6-1,CASSEAPTGEYGYTF
TRBJ1-2,TRBV19,CASSIVGRTNYGYTF
TRBJ2-5,TRBV5-1,CASSWGAPLETQYF
TRBJ2-1,TRBV6-5,CASSYGRGRGDEQFF
TRBJ1-2,TRBV27,CASSLRGAGYYGYTF
TRBJ1-2,TRBV5-4,CASSFSRNYGYTF
TRBJ2-7,TRBV5-4,CASSQGPGQATYEQYF
TRBJ1-4,TRBV6-1,CASSRTADEKLFF
TRBJ1-1,TRBV6-1,CASMWATEAFF
TRBJ1-5,TRBV6-5,CASSSHRGRQPQHF
TRBJ1-5,TRBV2,CASSEGEYQPQHF
TRBJ2-4,TRBV5-1,CASTSGTSVNIQYF